A single sample gave rise to the 22 T cell receptor beta chains below, sequenced in a study of tumor-infiltrating lymphocytes in primary liver carcinoma. Constant-region priming of about 520 ng total RNA yielded TCR beta cDNA. Construction of TCR beta libraries relied on three successive nested multiplex PCR rounds employing slightly modified ARM-PCR. The opening two PCR rounds, about 11 cycles each, paired TRBV1-TRBV30 forward primers with a C-beta reverse primer. MiXCR, run by TCRdb on the multiplex PCR reads, gives a single entry per CDR3 protein. Of 100,000 or so distinct CDR3 sequences in the sample, 82% are singletons; the top ten hold approximately 21%. Both RNA and DNA were isolated together from approximately 20-30 mg of bulk tissue that had not been sorted. The source material was liver tumor tissue from sampling region 3. Subset defined: tumor region T3, left-lateral pole. Receptors were obtained from a man in his forties with primary liver carcinoma and hepatitis B virus infection.

Comments on this clonotype: Germline and junction disagree at one end, which may indicate a read error. The rearrangement links TRBV5-1 to TRBJ2-1; the D gene could be TRBD1 or TRBD2 (5 bases each). Germline CDR1 and CDR2: SGHRS and YFSETQ. The CDR3 runs to 16 residues. CDR3 amino acids: CASISDGAISYDEQFF. CDR3 coding DNA: TGTGCCAGCATTTCAGACGGGGCAATCTCCTACGATGAGCAGTTCTTC. Full variable domain (remainder filled in from reference TRBV5-1 and TRBJ2-1): KAGVTQTPRYLIKTRGQQVTLSCSPISGHRSVSWYQQTPGQGLQFLFEYFSETQRNKGNFPGRFSGRQFSNSRSEMNVSTLELGDSALYLCASISDGAISYDEQFFGPGTRLTVL.

This rearrangement joins TRBV29-1 to TRBJ1-1; D remains ambiguous. The CDR3 loop spans 15 amino acids. Trimming removed 1 base at V and 0 bases at J, with 12 bases between. Germline V gene data show CDR1 as SQVTM and CDR2 as ANQGSEA. CDR3 sequence: CSVEGENTVNTEAFF. For the CDR3, the DNA is TGCAGCGTTGAAGGAGAGAACACAGTGAACACTGAAGCTTTCTTT.

As to this clonotype: At one end, the junction sequence differs from germline, possibly due to a read error. The rearrangement joins TRBV12-3 or TRBV12-4 to TRBJ2-7; 10 bases map to TRBD1. The CDR3 loop spans 14 amino acids. For the CDR3, the DNA is TGTCCCAGCAGCCAAGGACAGGGGGCCTACGAGCAGTACTTC. This gives the protein CPSSQGQGAYEQYF.

Details on this clonotype: The CDR3 does not end in the conserved phenylalanine or tryptophan, so this is likely a read error. Because the CDR3's place on the DNA is in doubt, the DNA is left out and the CDR3 is given as listed by TCRdb. The rearrangement links TRBV28 to TRBJ2-7; the DNA was not used to check the table's D call, TRBD1. Germline loops: CDR1 MDHEN, CDR2 SYDVKM. Both ends counted, the CDR3 spans 13 residues. The CDR3 here is CASSPDRVNEKYL.

In regard to this clonotype: This could be a read error, since a much larger clone is one nucleotide away. The chain joins TRBV9 to TRBJ1-4; D is uncertain. This CDR3 is 14 amino acids long. Trimming stripped 0 bases from V and 5 bases from J, with 8 bases between. Germline lookup yields CDR1 SGDLS and CDR2 YYNGEE. CDR3 in amino acids: CASSVGNANEKLFF. CDR3 nucleotides: TGTGCCAGCAGCGTAGGTAATGCCAATGAAAAACTGTTTTTT.

This clonotype was seen ten or more times. CDR3 coding DNA: TGTGCCAGCAGCCCGACTGATTCCTACGAGCAGTACTTC. Protein: CASSPTDSYEQYF. V gene TRBV7-8 combines with J gene TRBJ2-7; D not resolved. The CDR3 covers 13 residues. Germline V gene lookup returns CDR1 SGHVS and CDR2 FQNEAQ. The germline V and J ends were trimmed by 5 bases and 1 base, with 9 bases remaining between them.

Comment on this clonotype: Germline is not matched at one junction end, which may reflect a read error. This rearrangement joins TRBV29-1 to TRBJ2-1; D is unclear. Germline V gene sequence: CDR1 SQVTM, CDR2 ANQGSEA. The CDR3 sequence is 13 residues long. The chain's CDR3 is CRVSKVGYNEQLF. CDR3 bases: TGCAGAGTTTCTAAGGTGGGATACAATGAGCAGCTCTTC.

The CDR3 nucleotides read TGTGCCAGCAGATCCTCTAGGGACTCCGTAAGGCTGTATTTT. The encoded protein is CASRSSRDSVRLYF. This chain connects TRBV6-5 to TRBJ2-3, with D perhaps matching TRBD2 (6 bases). V lost 6 bases to trimming and J lost 14 bases, with 24 bases between them. CDR3 length equals 14 residues. Per the germline V gene, CDR1 is MNHEY and CDR2 is SVGAGI.

This clonotype came up many times. The gene calls are TRBV28 and TRBJ1-1, with a weak D call TRBD1 (6 bases). CDR1 MDHEN and CDR2 SYDVKM come from the germline V gene. This CDR3 is 14 amino acids long. Deletions cut 6 bases from V and 4 bases from J, with 15 bases between. CDR3 sequence: CASSLWGGATEAFF. The CDR3 DNA reads TGTGCCAGCAGCCTTTGGGGGGGCGCCACTGAAGCTTTCTTT.

Comment on this clonotype: An end of the junction differs from the germline gene, which may be a read error. The V and J genes are TRBV10-2 and TRBJ2-7; D unresolved. Germline values: CDR1 WSHSY, CDR2 SAAADI. The CDR3 has 12 residues. CDR3 in amino acids: CASSHTIVEQYF. In DNA, the CDR3 is TGCGCCAGCAGCCACACTATCGTTGAGCAATACTTC.

A single count supports this clonotype. The chain combines TRBV12-3 or TRBV12-4 with TRBJ2-2; D is uncertain. V shed 6 bases and J shed 5 bases, with 10 bases lying between them. The CDR3 loop spans 13 amino acids. The CDR3 is CASRHGRTGELFF. CDR3 coding DNA: TGTGCCAGCAGACATGGTAGGACCGGGGAGCTGTTTTTT.

The sample holds many counts of this clonotype. A much larger clone sits a single nucleotide away, making a read error possible. The chain couples TRBV12-3 or TRBV12-4 to TRBJ2-2; the match to TRBD2 covers 7 bases. The CDR3 covers 17 residues. V was clipped by 3 bases and J by 1 base; unmatched bases: 8. The CDR3 loop reads CASSFRGGGRNTGELFF. CDR3 sequence (DNA): TGTGCCAGCAGTTTCCGGGGTGGCGGGAGGAACACCGGGGAGCTGTTTTTT.

The rearrangement joins TRBV10-2 to TRBJ2-5; no reliable D call. Deletions cut 7 bases from V and 3 bases from J, with 18 bases between. CDR1 and CDR2 (germline): WSHSY, SAAADI. The CDR3 has 15 residues. The CDR3 protein is CASTLRSAKEETQYF. CDR3 coding DNA: TGCGCCAGCACACTCAGGTCTGCGAAAGAAGAGACCCAGTACTTC.

The chain recombines TRBV28 with TRBJ1-1; unclear D gene. Germline CDR1 and CDR2: MDHEN and SYDVKM. The CDR3 contains 15 residues. Trimming shortened V by 8 bases and J by 4 bases, and 20 bases separated the two germline ends. CDR3 bases: TGTGCCAGCGCCCCCCCGAAGGGTATGATCACTGAAGCTTTCTTT. This gives the protein CASAPPKGMITEAFF.

By share, this clonotype ranks as medium-sized. This rearrangement joins TRBV12-3 or TRBV12-4 to TRBJ2-3; D gene ambiguous. The V end was cut by 5 bases, the J end by 5 bases, with 11 bases between. The CDR3 spans 13 residues. For the CDR3, the DNA is TGTGCCAGCAGTCCACTTTGGGGAGATACGCAGTATTTT. Protein product: CASSPLWGDTQYF.

This clonotype showed up just a few times. A junction boundary mismatches the germline segment, possibly from a read error. The chain employs TRBV11-1 and TRBJ2-2, with D tentatively TRBD1 (6 bases). CDR3 length: 13 amino acids. Germline V gene lookup returns CDR1 SGHAT and CDR2 FQDESV (reference sequence). CDR3 residues: CASSIWDTGELFF. The CDR3 region has the DNA TGTGCCAGCAGTATTTGGGACACCGGGGAGTTGTTTTTT. Variable domain in full (rest from reference TRBV11-1 and TRBJ2-2): EAEVAQSPRYKITEKSQAVAFWCDPISGHATLYWYRQILGQGPELLVQFQDESVVDDSQLPKDRFSAERLKGVDSTLKIQPAELGDSAMYLCASSIWDTGELFFGEGSRLTVL.

The J gene is TRBJ2-7, the V gene TRBV4-3; D not resolved. Per germline, CDR1 LGHNA and CDR2 YSLEER. The CDR3 consists of 13 residues. Trimming shortened V by 3 bases and J by 4 bases, and 10 bases separated the two germline ends. CDR3: CASSHDLQYEQYF. CDR3 coding DNA: TGCGCCAGCAGCCATGATCTGCAATACGAGCAGTACTTC.

Concerning this clonotype itself: The CDR3 carries no conserved terminal phenylalanine or tryptophan, so it likely arises from a read error. The rearrangement links TRBV6-5 to TRBJ1-2, with TRBD1 as a possible D gene (5 bases). Per the germline V gene, CDR1 is MNHEY and CDR2 is SVGAGI. The CDR3 runs 13 residues. The CDR3 DNA reads as TGTGGCAGCACCCCGAGGGGCGAGGGTGGCTACACCTTG. Amino acid sequence: CGSTPRGEGGYTL.

To note about this clonotype: A junction boundary mismatches the germline segment, possibly from a read error. The V call is TRBV29-1, the J call TRBJ2-2; possibly TRBD1 or TRBD2 for D (5 bases each). The CDR3 is made up of 16 amino acids. CDR1 and CDR2 (germline): SQVTM, ANQGSEA. The CDR3 protein is CSVENPLGTNTGKLCF. CDR3 in DNA: TGCAGCGTTGAAAACCCCCTGGGGACCAACACCGGGAAGCTGTGTTTT.

This clonotype was seen only once. Here the CDR3 omits its conserved ending phenylalanine or tryptophan, so a read error is the likely source. Because the CDR3's place on the DNA is in doubt, the DNA is left out and the CDR3 is given as listed by TCRdb. The chain couples TRBV14 to TRBJ2-1; the table's D call of TRBD2 was not tested on the DNA. Looked up from germline, CDR1 is SGHDN and CDR2 is FVKESK. The CDR3 has 16 residues if both end residues are counted. The CDR3 region is CASSAVAGWVNNEKFL.

To note about this clonotype: One end of the junction is discordant with germline, which a read error may explain. The chain employs TRBV5-5 and TRBJ1-5; perhaps TRBD1 as D (6 bases). The CDR3 loop spans 16 amino acids. CDR1 is SGHKS and CDR2 is YYEKEE in the germline V gene (reference sequence). CDR3 nucleotide sequence: TGTGCCAGCAGCTTGGTGGCACAGGGAAGCAGTCAGTCCCAGCATTTT. It is translated as CASSLVAQGSSQSQHF. The full variable domain, in which reference TRBV5-5 and TRBJ1-5 provide the parts outside the CDR3, is DAGVTQSPTHLIKTRGQQVTLRCSPISGHKSVSWYQQVLGQGPQFIFQYYEKEERGRGNFPDRFSARQFPNYSSELNVNALLLGDSALYLCASSLVAQGSSQSQHFGDGTRLSIL.

On this clonotype itself: At one end, the junction sequence differs from germline, possibly due to a read error. The J gene is TRBJ2-5, the V gene TRBV12-3 or TRBV12-4; weak D call: TRBD1 (5 bases). The CDR3 has 15 residues. CDR3 sequence: CTSSTWTRVEETQHF. Written as DNA, the CDR3 is TGTACCAGCAGCACCTGGACAAGGGTCGAAGAGACCCAGCACTTC.